The next 16 T cell receptor beta chains were all read from a single sample in a study of blood T cell repertoires in COVID-19. TCRdb's copy holds only in-frame clones and misses some; the assay was immunoSEQ multiplex PCR. Of fewer than 350,000 clones detected, approximately 90% appear once; the ten largest clones hold about 6.1%. Sequenced input: PBMCs or T cells enriched from blood (not recorded which). These receptors came from a woman aged 40 to 50 who had recovered from COVID-19.

This clone was detected only once. The chain recombines TRBV28 with TRBJ1-1, with TRBD1 matching 9 bases. Germline assignment: CDR1 MDHEN and CDR2 SYDVKM. V lost 6 bases and J lost 9; bases outside the gene matches: 11. The CDR3 is 14 amino acids. This chain's CDR3 is CASSRTGGGGKAFF. In DNA form, the CDR3 reads TGTGCCAGCAGCCGAACAGGGGGCGGGGGGAAAGCTTTCTTT.

The CDR3 here is CASSIAGSAEYMSPYEQYF. The CDR3 nucleotides are TGTGCCAGTAGTATAGCCGGCAGTGCGGAATATATGTCACCCTACGAGCAGTACTTC. This chain uses TRBV19 with TRBJ2-7; D is ambiguous. The germline CDR1 and CDR2 sequences are LNHDA and SQIVND (reference sequence). Between the trimmed V and J ends, which lost 1 base and 2 bases, there was a span of 24 bases. The CDR3 runs to 19 residues.

The rearrangement uses TRBV28 and TRBJ1-1; D gene unclear. V was trimmed by 5 bases and J by 7 bases, leaving 8 bases between them. Germline V gene data show CDR1 as MDHEN and CDR2 as SYDVKM. This CDR3 comprises 11 residues. CDR3 sequence reads: CASSLQFEAFF. The CDR3, as DNA: TGTGCCAGCAGTCTCCAGTTTGAAGCTTTCTTT.

On this clone itself: In the same sample, other DNA sequences code for this CDR3. The chain combines TRBV12-3 or TRBV12-4 with TRBJ1-2; D possibly corresponds to TRBD1 (5 bases). V was trimmed by 4 bases and J by 8 bases, leaving 8 bases between them. The CDR3 spans 11 residues. CDR3 nucleotides: TGTGCCAGCAGTTGGGGGGACGGCTACACCTTC. Its translation is CASSWGDGYTF.

This chain uses TRBV20-1 with TRBJ1-1, with no clear D. V dropped 7 bases and J dropped 6 bases, with 9 bases sitting between them. The germline CDR1 and CDR2 sequences are DFQATT and SNEGSKA (reference sequence). This CDR3 is built from 10 residues. The CDR3 region is CSVHRAEAFF. The CDR3 nucleotides are TGCAGTGTTCATCGGGCTGAAGCTTTCTTT.

This clone has more than one count but fewer than ten. J is TRBJ2-7 and V is TRBV12-3 or TRBV12-4; D ambiguous. The CDR3 contains 13 residues. V was cut by 3 bases and J by 3 bases, with 9 bases left in between. The CDR3 DNA reads TGTGCCAGCAGTTTTGGGCAGAACTACGAGCAGTACTTC. This codes for CASSFGQNYEQYF.

This chain links TRBV18 with TRBJ1-5; tentatively, D is TRBD1 (6 bases). Germline CDR1 KGHSH, CDR2 LQKENI. V lost 3 bases to trimming and J lost 4 bases, with 13 bases between them. The CDR3 runs to 15 residues. This CDR3 reads CASSPGQTLNQPQHF. The CDR3, as DNA: TGTGCCAGCTCACCCGGACAGACCCTAAATCAGCCCCAGCATTTT.

The V gene is TRBV3-1 (or the pseudogene TRBV3-2), the J gene TRBJ2-2; 11 nucleotides line up with TRBD2. The J segment lost 1 base and the V segment lost 1 base, leaving 17 bases of the junction unmatched. This CDR3 comprises 22 residues. The germline gives CDR1 LGHDT, CDR2 YNNKEL (reference sequence). The CDR3 coding sequence is TGTGCCAGCAGCCAAGTAGGTTGGGCTAGCGGGAGGACCCACCTGAACACCGGGGAGCTGTTTTTT. Encoded protein: CASSQVGWASGRTHLNTGELFF.

The V call is TRBV6-5, the J call TRBJ2-7, with a weak D call TRBD2 (7 bases). Germline CDR1 MNHEY, CDR2 SVGAGI. The CDR3 loop spans 14 amino acids. Trimming took 0 bases from V and 7 from J, leaving 13 bases between them. Written as DNA, the CDR3 is TGTGCCAGCAGTTACTCTTACGGGGGGCGGGAGCAGTACTTC. Amino acid sequence: CASSYSYGGREQYF.

The chain combines TRBV10-3 with TRBJ2-3; 7 nucleotides line up with TRBD1. Germline V gene lookup returns CDR1 ENHRY and CDR2 SYGVKD. J lost 2 bases, V lost 6 bases, and 8 bases had no gene match. This CDR3 spans 15 amino acids. In nucleotides, the CDR3 is TGTGCCATCAGCCCGACAGGGCTACTCACAGATACGCAGTATTTT. As protein: CAISPTGLLTDTQYF.

This clone has more than one count but fewer than ten. The gene calls are TRBV7-8 and TRBJ2-1; 8 bases map to TRBD2. CDR1 is SGHVS, CDR2 FQNEAQ, per germline. The V and J ends lost 1 base and 8 bases, in that order; junction bases with no gene match: 13. This CDR3 region has 17 residues. The CDR3 bases are TGTGCCAGCAGCTTAGGTGGACTAGCTCCCTCTTGGTATGAGCAGTTCTTC. It encodes CASSLGGLAPSWYEQFF.

The sample holds one count of this clone. The chain couples TRBV28 to TRBJ1-5; a weak D match, TRBD1 (5 bases). Germline values: CDR1 MDHEN, CDR2 SYDVKM. V dropped 7 bases and J dropped 5 bases, with 15 bases sitting between them. The CDR3 contains 14 residues. Here the CDR3 DNA reads TGTGCCAGCACCCCACGGGCAGGGTATCAGCCCCAGCATTTT. It encodes CASTPRAGYQPQHF.

This chain links TRBV2 with TRBJ2-7, with 8 bases identical to TRBD2. The V gene's germline CDR1 is SNHLY and CDR2 FYNNEI. The length of the CDR3 is 13 residues. V dropped 6 bases and J dropped 6; count of bases not matched to a gene: 7. The CDR3 sequence is CASRGTRSGEQYF. CDR3 in DNA: TGTGCCAGCAGGGGGACTAGAAGTGGCGAGCAGTACTTC.

The rearrangement uses TRBV20-1 and TRBJ1-5; the D is unclear. V was pared by 3 bases and J by 6 bases, with 15 bases between. The CDR3 consists of 14 residues. Germline V gene sequence: CDR1 DFQATT, CDR2 SNEGSKA (reference sequence). The CDR3 coding sequence is TGCAGTGCTAGTTTTGTGGGCGTGCGTCAGCCCCAGCATTTT. Translating it yields CSASFVGVRQPQHF.

This clone was seen a few times. The rearrangement links TRBV6-2 or TRBV6-3 to TRBJ2-7; 7 bases align to TRBD2. The CDR3 spans 14 residues. Germline loops: CDR1 MNHEY, CDR2 SVGEGT. Trimming took 0 bases from V and 2 from J; bases not matched to a gene: 1. Here the CDR3 DNA reads TGTGCCAGCAGTTACTCGCGGGGGACCTACGAGCAGTACTTC. Encoded protein: CASSYSRGTYEQYF.

The rearrangement links TRBV28 to TRBJ2-7; TRBD2 agrees at 13 bases. Germline V gives CDR1 MDHEN, CDR2 SYDVKM. The CDR3 covers 15 residues. Trimming cost V 5 bases and J 3 bases; bases outside gene matches: 4. CDR3 DNA: TGTGCCAGCAGTCCCGGACTAGCGGGAGTCTACGAGCAGTACTTC. It yields the protein CASSPGLAGVYEQYF.